Many counts were recorded for the clone carrying this T cell receptor (beta chain). Its matching antigen is unknown. The entry originates in a study of T cells in Graves' hyperthyroidism and ophthalmopathy. In the study overall: Any treatment followed the collection of peripheral blood at initial diagnosis.

This CDR3 spans 15 amino acids. V lost 6 bases and J 2 bases, leaving 16 bases between the germline ends. Germline V CDR1 and CDR2: MNHNS, SASEGT. The study, taken as a whole, reports: Also found in blood were most expanded thyroid clonotypes above 0.001.

Amplification yielded TCR beta CDR3 regions, with RNA transcripts as the source. HTBI primers drove first-round RT-PCR of the TCR CDR3. TCRdb ran MiXCR on the multiplex PCR reads and lists one entry per CDR3 protein. The sample yields some 500,000 distinct CDR3 sequences, approximately 25% seen once. The origin of this receptor is a woman aged 25 to 45 with Graves' ophthalmopathy. The rearrangement joins TRBV6-1 to TRBJ1-1; D is unclear. The sample taken for sequencing was blood. This CDR3 reads CASSVRVGFNTEAFF. The DNA of the CDR3 is TGTGCCAGCAGCGTCCGGGTCGGTTTCAACACTGAAGCTTTCTTT.